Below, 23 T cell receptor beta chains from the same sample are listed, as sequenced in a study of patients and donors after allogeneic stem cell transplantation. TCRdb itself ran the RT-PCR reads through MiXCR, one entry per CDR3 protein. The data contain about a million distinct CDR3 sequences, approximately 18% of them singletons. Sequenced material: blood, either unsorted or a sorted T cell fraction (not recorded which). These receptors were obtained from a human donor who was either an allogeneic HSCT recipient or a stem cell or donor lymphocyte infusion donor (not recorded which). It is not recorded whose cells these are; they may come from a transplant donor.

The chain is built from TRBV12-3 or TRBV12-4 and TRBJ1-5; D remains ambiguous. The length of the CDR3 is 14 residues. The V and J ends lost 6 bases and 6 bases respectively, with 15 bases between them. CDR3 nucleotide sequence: TGTGCCAGCAGGGAGACACTCTCTGGTCAGCCCCAGCATTTT. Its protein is CASRETLSGQPQHF.

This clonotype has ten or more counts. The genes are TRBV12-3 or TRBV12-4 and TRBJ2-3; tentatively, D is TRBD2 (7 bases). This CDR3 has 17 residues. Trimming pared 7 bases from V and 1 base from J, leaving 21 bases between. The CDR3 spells CASIHSFGGPGTDTQYF. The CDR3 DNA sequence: TGTGCCAGCATTCACTCCTTCGGGGGGCCGGGCACAGATACGCAGTATTTT.

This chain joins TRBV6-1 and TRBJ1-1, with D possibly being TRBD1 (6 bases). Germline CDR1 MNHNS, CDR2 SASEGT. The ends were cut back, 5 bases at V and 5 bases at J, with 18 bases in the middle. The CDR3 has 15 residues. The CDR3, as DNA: TGTGCCAGCAGTCCCCGAGAGGGGGAAAGGACTGAAGCTTTCTTT. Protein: CASSPREGERTEAFF.

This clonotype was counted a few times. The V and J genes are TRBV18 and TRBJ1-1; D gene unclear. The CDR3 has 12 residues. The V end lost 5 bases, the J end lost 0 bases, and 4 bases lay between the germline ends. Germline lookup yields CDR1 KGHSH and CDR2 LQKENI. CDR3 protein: CASSIVNTEAFF. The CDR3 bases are TGTGCCAGCTCAATCGTGAACACTGAAGCTTTCTTT.

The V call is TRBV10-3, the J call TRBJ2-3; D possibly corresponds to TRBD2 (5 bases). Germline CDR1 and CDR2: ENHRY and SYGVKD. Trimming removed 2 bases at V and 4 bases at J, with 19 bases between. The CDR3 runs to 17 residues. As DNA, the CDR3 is TGTGCCATCAGTGAGCCAACCAATAAGTTCGGGGCAGATACGCAGTATTTT. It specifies CAISEPTNKFGADTQYF.

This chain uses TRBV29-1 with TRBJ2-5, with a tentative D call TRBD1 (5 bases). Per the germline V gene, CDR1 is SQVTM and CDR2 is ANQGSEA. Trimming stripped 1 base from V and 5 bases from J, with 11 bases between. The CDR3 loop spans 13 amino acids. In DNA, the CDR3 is TGCAGCGTTGAAGGGGGCCGGCGGGAGACCCAGTACTTC. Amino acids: CSVEGGRRETQYF.

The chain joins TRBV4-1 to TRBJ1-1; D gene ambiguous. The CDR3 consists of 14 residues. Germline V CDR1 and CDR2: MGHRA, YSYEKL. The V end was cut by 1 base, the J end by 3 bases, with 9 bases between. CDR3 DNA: TGCGCCAGCAGCCAAGGGGTTGGGGACACTGAAGCTTTCTTT. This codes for CASSQGVGDTEAFF.

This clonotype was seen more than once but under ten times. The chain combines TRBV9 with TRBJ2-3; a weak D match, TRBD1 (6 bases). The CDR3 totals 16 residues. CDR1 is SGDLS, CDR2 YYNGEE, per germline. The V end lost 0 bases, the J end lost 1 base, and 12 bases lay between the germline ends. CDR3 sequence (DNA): TGTGCCAGCAGCGTAGATAGGGGGAAAGGCACAGATACGCAGTATTTT. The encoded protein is CASSVDRGKGTDTQYF.

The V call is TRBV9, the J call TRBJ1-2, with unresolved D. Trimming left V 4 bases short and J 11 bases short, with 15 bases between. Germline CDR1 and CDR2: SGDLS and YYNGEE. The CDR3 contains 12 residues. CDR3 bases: TGTGCCAGCAGCACTTACGGTGACATGTACACCTTC. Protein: CASSTYGDMYTF.

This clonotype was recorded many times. CDR3 sequence reads: CASSLVVPGYEQYF. The CDR3 nucleotides read TGTGCCAGCAGTTTAGTTGTCCCCGGGTACGAGCAGTACTTC. V gene TRBV12-3 or TRBV12-4 combines with J gene TRBJ2-7; no clear D gene. The V gene lost 1 base and the J gene lost 4 bases, with 11 bases spanning the gap. The length of the CDR3 is 14 residues.

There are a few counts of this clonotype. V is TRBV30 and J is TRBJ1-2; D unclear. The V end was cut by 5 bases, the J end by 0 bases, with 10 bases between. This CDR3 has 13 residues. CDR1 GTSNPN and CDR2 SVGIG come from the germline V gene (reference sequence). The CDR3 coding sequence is TGTGCCTGGGCAGCACAGACTAACTATGGCTACACCTTC. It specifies CAWAAQTNYGYTF.

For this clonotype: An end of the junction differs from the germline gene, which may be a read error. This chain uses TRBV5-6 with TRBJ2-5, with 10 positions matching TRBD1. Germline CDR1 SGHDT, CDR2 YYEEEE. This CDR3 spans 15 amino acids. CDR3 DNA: TGTGCCATCAGCTTAGGGACAGGGGCGAAAGAGACCCAGTACTTC. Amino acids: CAISLGTGAKETQYF.

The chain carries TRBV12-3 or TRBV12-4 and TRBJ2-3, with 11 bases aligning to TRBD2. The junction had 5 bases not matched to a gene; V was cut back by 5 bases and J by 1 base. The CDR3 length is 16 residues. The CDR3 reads CASSALAGGRTDTQYF. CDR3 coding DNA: TGTGCCAGCAGTGCGTTAGCGGGGGGGCGCACAGATACGCAGTATTTT.

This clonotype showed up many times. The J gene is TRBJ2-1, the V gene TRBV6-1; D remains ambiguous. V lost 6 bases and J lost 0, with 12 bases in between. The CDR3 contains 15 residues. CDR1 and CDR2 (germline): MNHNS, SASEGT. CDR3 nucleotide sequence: TGTGCCAGCAGGTCTACAAGGAACTCCTACAATGAGCAGTTCTTC. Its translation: CASRSTRNSYNEQFF.

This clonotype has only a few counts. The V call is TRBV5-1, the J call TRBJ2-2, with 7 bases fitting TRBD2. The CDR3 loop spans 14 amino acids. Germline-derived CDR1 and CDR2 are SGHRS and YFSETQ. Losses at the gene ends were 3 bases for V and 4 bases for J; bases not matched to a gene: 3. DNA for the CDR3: TGCGCCAGCAGCTCGGCTAGCGGCACCGGGGAGCTGTTTTTT. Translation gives CASSSASGTGELFF.

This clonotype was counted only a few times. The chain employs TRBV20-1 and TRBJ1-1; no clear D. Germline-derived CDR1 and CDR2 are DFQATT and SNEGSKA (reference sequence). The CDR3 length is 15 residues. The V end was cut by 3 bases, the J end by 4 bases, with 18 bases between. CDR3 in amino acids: CSASLSRVLGTEAFF. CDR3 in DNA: TGCAGTGCTAGTCTGTCTCGGGTATTGGGCACTGAAGCTTTCTTT.

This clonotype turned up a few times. The DNA of the CDR3 is TGTGCCATCAGTGAGGGATTTCAAGAGACCCAGTACTTC. This translates into CAISEGFQETQYF. The rearrangement links TRBV10-3 to TRBJ2-5; unclear D gene. The CDR3 loop spans 13 amino acids. Germline V CDR1 and CDR2: ENHRY, SYGVKD. V was clipped by 2 bases and J by 2 bases, with 6 bases between them.

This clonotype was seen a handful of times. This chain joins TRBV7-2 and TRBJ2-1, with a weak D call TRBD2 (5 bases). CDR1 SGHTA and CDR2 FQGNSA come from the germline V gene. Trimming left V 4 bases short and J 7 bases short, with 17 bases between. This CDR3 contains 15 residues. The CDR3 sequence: CASSSRLPSRNEQFF. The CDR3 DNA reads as TGTGCCAGCAGCTCTAGACTACCTAGTAGGAATGAGCAGTTCTTC.

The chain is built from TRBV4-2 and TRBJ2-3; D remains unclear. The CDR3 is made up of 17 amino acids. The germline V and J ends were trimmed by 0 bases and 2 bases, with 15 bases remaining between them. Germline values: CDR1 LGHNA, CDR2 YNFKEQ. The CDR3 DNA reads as TGTGCCAGCAGCCAAGATAGTTTTAGAGGTATCACAGATACGCAGTATTTT. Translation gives CASSQDSFRGITDTQYF.

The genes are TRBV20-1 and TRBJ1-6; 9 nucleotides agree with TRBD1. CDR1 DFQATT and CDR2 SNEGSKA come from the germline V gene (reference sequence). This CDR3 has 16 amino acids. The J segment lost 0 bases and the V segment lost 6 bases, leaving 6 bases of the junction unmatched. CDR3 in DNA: TGCAGTGCAAAACAGGGGGCCGCCTCCTATAATTCACCCCTCCACTTT. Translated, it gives CSAKQGAASYNSPLHF.

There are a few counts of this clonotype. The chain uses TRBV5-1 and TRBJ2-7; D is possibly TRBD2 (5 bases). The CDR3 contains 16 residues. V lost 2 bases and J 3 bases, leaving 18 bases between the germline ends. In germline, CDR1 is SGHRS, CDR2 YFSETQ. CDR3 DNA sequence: TGCGCCAGCAGCTTCTATGGAACCGGACTGCACTACGAGCAGTACTTC. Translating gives CASSFYGTGLHYEQYF.

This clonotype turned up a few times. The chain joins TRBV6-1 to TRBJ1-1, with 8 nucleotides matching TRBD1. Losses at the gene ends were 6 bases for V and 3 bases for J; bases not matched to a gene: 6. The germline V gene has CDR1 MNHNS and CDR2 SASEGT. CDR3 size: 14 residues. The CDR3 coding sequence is TGTGCCAGCAGAGACAGGGGAGGGGACACTGAAGCTTTCTTT. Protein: CASRDRGGDTEAFF.

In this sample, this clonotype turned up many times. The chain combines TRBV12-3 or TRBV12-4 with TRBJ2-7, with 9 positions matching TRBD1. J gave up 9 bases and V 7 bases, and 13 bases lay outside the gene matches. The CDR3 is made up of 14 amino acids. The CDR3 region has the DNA TGTGCCAGCACTGGGGACAGGGCCACTACGACGCAGTACTTC. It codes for CASTGDRATTTQYF.